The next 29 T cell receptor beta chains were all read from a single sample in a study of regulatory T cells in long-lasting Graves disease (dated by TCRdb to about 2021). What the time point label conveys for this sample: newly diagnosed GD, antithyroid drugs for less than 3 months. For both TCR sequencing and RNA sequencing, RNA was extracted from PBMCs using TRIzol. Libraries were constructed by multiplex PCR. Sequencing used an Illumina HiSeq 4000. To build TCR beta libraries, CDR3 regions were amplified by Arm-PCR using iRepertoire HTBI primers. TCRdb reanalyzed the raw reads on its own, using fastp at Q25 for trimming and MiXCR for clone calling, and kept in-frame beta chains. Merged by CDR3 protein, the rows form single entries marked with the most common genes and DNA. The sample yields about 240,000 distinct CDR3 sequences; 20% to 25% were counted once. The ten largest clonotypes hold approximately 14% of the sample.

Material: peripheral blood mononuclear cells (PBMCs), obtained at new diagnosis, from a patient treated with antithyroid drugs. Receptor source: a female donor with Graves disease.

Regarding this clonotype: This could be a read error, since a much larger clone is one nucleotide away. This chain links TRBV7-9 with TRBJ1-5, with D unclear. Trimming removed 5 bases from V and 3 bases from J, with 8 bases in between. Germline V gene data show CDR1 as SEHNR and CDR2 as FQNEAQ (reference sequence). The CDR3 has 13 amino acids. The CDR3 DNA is TGTGCCAGCAGCGCTGGGCTCAATCAGCCCCAGCATTTT. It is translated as CASSAGLNQPQHF.

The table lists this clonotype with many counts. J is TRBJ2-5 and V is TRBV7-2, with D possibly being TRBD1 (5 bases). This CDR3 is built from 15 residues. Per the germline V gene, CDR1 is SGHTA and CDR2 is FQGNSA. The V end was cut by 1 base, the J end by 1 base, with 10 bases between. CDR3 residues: CASSLVSGIQETQYF. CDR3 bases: TGTGCCAGCAGCTTAGTTTCAGGGATCCAAGAGACCCAGTACTTC. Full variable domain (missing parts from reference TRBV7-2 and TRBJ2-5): GAGVSQSPSNKVTEKGKDVELRCDPISGHTALYWYRQSLGQGLEFLIYFQGNSAPDKSGLPSDRFSAERTGGSVSTLTIQRTQQEDSAVYLCASSLVSGIQETQYFGPGTRLLVL.

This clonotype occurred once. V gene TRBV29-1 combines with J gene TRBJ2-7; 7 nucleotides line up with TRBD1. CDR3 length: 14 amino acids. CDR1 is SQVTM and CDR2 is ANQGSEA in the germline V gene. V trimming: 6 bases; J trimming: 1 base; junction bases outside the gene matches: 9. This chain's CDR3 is CSVVVLTGSYEQYF. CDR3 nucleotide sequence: TGCAGCGTCGTTGTCTTGACAGGGTCCTACGAGCAGTACTTC.

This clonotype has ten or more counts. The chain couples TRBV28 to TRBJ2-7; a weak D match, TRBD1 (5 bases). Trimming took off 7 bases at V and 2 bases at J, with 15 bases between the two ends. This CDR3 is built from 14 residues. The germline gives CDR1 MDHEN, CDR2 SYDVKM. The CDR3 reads CASTIGRGAYEQYF. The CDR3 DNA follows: TGTGCCAGCACCATAGGTAGGGGTGCCTACGAGCAGTACTTC.

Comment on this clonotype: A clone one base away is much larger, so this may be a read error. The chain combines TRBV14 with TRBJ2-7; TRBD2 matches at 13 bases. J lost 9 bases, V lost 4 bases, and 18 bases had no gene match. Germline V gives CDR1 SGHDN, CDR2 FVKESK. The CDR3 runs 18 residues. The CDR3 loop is CASSPHLRTSGSSGGQYF. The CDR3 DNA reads TGTGCCAGCAGCCCCCACTTGAGGACTAGCGGGAGTAGCGGGGGGCAGTACTTC. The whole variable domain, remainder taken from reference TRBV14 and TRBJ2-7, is EAGVTQFPSHSVIEKGQTVTLRCDPISGHDNLYWYRRVMGKEIKFLLHFVKESKQDESGMPNNRFLAERTGGTYSTLKVQPAELEDSGVYFCASSPHLRTSGSSGGQYFGPGTRLTVT.

CDR3 protein: CASSLGDGQNTEAFF. CDR3 DNA sequence: TGTGCCAGCAGTTTAGGCGACGGGCAAAACACTGAAGCTTTCTTT. V gene TRBV12-3 or TRBV12-4 combines with J gene TRBJ1-1; D is undetermined. The germline V and J ends were trimmed by 1 base and 2 bases, with 11 bases remaining between them. The CDR3 spans 15 residues.

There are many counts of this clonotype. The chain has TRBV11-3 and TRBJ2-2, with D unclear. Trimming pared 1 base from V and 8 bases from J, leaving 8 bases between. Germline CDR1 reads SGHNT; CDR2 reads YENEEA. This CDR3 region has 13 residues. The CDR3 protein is CASSLAGSGELFF. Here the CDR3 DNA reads TGTGCCAGCAGCTTAGCCGGATCAGGGGAGCTGTTTTTT.

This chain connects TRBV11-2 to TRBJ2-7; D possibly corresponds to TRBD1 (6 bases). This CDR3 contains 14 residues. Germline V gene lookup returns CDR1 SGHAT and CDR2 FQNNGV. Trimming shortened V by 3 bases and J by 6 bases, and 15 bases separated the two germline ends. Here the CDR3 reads CASSLDPQGTEQYF. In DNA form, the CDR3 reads TGTGCCAGCAGCTTGGACCCGCAGGGGACCGAGCAGTACTTC.

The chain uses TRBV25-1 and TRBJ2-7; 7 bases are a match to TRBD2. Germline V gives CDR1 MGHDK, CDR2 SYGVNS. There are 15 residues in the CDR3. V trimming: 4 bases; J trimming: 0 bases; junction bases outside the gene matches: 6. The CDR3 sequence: CASSGISGHSYEQYF. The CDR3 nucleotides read TGTGCCAGCAGTGGCATTAGCGGGCACTCCTACGAGCAGTACTTC.

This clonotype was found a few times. This CDR3 reads CASSIQGVETEAFF. The CDR3, as DNA: TGTGCCAGCAGTATACAGGGGGTAGAAACTGAAGCTTTCTTT. V is TRBV6-2 or TRBV6-3 and J is TRBJ1-1, with 8 nucleotides matching TRBD1. This CDR3 region has 14 residues. The germline V gene has CDR1 MNHEY and CDR2 SVGEGT. Trimming took 5 bases from V and 5 from J; bases not matched to a gene: 7.

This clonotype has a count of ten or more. The DNA for the CDR3 is TGTGCCAGCAGTTTCCGTGGGATCGACTATGGCTACACCTTC. Amino acid sequence: CASSFRGIDYGYTF. V gene TRBV27 combines with J gene TRBJ1-2; D uncertain. The CDR3 has 14 amino acids. V gave up 3 bases and J gave up 3 bases, with 11 bases separating them. The germline V gene encodes CDR1 MNHEY and CDR2 SMNVEV (reference sequence).

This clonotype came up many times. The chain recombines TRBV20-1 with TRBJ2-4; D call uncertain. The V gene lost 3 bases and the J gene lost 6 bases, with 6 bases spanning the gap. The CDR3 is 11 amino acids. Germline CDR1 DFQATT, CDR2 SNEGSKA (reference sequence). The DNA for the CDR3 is TGCAGTGCTAGTCTGAGAAACATTCAGTACTTC. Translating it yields CSASLRNIQYF.

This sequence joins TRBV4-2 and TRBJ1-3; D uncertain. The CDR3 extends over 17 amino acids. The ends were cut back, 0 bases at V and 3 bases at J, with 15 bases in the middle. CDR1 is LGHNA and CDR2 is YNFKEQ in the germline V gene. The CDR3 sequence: CASSQDRGAGIGNTIYF. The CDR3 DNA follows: TGTGCCAGCAGCCAAGATCGGGGAGCGGGGATTGGAAACACCATATATTTT.

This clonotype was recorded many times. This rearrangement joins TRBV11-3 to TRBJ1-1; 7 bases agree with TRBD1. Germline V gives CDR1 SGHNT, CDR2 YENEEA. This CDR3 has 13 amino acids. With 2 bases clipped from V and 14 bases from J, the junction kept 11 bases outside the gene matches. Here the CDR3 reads CASSLKGGQTLFF. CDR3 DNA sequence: TGTGCCAGCAGCTTAAAAGGGGGCCAAACTCTGTTCTTT.

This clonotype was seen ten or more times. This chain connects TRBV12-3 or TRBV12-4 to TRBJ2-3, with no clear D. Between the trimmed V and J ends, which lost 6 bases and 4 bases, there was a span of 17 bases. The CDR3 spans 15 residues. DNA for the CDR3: TGTGCCAGCAGCCCCGGGTATGGAACCGCAGATACGCAGTATTTT. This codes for CASSPGYGTADTQYF.

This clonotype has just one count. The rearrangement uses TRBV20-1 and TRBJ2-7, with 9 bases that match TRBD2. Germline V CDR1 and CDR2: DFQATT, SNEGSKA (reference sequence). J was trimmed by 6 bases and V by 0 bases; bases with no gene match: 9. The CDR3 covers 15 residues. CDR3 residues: CSARDPAGGRGEQYF. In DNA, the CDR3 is TGCAGTGCTAGAGACCCAGCGGGAGGAAGGGGCGAGCAGTACTTC.

CDR3 DNA: TGTGCCAGCAGCCAAGAACAAGGGGCGAGGGCAGGTACGCAGTATTTT. It encodes CASSQEQGARAGTQYF. This rearrangement joins TRBV4-2 to TRBJ2-3, with D possibly being TRBD1 or TRBD2 (5 bases each). The V gene's germline CDR1 is LGHNA and CDR2 YNFKEQ. The CDR3 runs to 16 residues. Trimming took off 0 bases at V and 8 bases at J, with 18 bases between the two ends.

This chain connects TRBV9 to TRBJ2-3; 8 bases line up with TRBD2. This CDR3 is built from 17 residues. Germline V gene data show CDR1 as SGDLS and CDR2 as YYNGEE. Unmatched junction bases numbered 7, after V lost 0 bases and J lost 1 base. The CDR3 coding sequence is TGTGCCAGCAGCGTAGTCGGGGGGGGACACGGCACAGATACGCAGTATTTT. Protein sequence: CASSVVGGGHGTDTQYF.

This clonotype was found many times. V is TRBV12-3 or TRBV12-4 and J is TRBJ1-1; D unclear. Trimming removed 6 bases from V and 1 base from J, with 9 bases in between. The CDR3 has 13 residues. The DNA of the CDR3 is TGTGCCAGCAGCTTATCGGCGAACACTGAAGCTTTCTTT. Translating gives CASSLSANTEAFF.

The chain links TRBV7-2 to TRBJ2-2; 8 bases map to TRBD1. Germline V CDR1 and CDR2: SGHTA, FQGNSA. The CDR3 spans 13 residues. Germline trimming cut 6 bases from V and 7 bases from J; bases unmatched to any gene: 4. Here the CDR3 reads CASRSGQGGELFF. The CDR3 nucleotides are TGTGCCAGCAGATCCGGACAGGGCGGGGAGCTGTTTTTT.

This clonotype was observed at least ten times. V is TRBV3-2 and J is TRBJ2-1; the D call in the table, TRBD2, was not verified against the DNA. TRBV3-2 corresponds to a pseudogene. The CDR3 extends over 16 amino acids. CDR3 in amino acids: CASSQGTSGDYNEQFF. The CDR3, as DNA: TGTGCCAGCAGCCAAGGAACTAGCGGAGACTACAATGAGCAGTTCTTC.

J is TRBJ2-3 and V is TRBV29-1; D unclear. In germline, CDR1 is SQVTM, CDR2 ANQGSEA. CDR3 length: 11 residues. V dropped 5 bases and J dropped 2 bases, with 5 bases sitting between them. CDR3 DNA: TGCAGCGTTCGTACCACAGATACGCAGTATTTT. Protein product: CSVRTTDTQYF.

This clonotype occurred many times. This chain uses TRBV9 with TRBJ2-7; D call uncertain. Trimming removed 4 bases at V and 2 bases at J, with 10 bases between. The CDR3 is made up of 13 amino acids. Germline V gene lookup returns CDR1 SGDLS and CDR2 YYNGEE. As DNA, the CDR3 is TGTGCCAGCAGCTTCCGTCGGGCCTACGAGCAGTACTTC. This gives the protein CASSFRRAYEQYF.

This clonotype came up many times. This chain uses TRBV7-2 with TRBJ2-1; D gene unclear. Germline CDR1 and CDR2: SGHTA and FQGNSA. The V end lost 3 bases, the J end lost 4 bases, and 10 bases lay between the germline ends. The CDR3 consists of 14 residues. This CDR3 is CASSFTGRYNEQFF. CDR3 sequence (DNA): TGTGCCAGCAGCTTTACGGGCCGATACAATGAGCAGTTCTTC.

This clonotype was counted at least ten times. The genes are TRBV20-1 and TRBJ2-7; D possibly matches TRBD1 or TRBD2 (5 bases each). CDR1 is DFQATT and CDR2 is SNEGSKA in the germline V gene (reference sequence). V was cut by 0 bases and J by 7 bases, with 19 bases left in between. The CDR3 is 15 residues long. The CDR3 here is CSARDQWGSIEEQYF. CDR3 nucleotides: TGCAGTGCTAGAGATCAGTGGGGGTCCATAGAGGAGCAGTACTTC.

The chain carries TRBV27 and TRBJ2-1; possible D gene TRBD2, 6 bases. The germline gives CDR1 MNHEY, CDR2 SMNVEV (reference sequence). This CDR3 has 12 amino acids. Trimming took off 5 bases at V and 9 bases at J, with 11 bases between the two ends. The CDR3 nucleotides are TGTGCCAGCAGTCCTATCGGGAGTGAGCAGTTCTTC. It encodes CASSPIGSEQFF.

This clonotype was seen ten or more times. The CDR3 here is CASSYGRETQYF. In nucleotides, the CDR3 is TGTGCCAGCAGTTACGGACGGGAGACCCAGTACTTC. The rearrangement uses TRBV6-2 or TRBV6-3 and TRBJ2-5; D remains ambiguous. From germline, CDR1 is MNHEY and CDR2 SVGEGT. CDR3 length equals 12 residues. V was pared by 2 bases and J by 5 bases, with 6 bases between.

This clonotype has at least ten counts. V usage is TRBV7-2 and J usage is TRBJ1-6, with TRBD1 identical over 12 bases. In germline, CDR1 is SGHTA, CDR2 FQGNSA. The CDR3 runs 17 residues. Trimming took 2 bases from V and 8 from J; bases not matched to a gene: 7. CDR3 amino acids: CASSLWGQGAQDSPLHF. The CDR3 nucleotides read TGTGCCAGCAGCTTATGGGGACAGGGGGCGCAGGATTCACCCCTCCACTTT.

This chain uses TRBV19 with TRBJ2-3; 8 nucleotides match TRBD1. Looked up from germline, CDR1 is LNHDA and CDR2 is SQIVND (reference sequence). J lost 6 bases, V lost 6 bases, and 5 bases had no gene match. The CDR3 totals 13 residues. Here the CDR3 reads CASRETGADTQYF. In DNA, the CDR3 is TGTGCCAGTAGAGAGACAGGGGCCGATACGCAGTATTTT.